These 25 T cell receptor beta chains originate from one sample sequenced in a study of spatial heterogeneity in lung cancer. TCRdb called the 5' RACE reads again in MiXCR, with one record for every CDR3 protein. Here the sample spans fewer than 65,000 distinct CDR3 sequences, nearly 6.5% being singletons. Time point described: sample taken at primary tumor resection. The source material was PBMCs, sampled at surgery. The receptors were gathered from a female donor with early-stage non-small cell lung cancer.

The CDR3 nucleotides read TGTGCCACCAGTGACCTACGGGCTAGCGGGAAAGAGACCCAGTACTTC. It is translated as CATSDLRASGKETQYF. The chain employs TRBV24-1 and TRBJ2-5, with 9 bases matching TRBD2. CDR3 size: 16 residues. With 4 bases clipped from V and 3 bases from J, the junction kept 8 bases outside the gene matches. Germline CDR1 and CDR2: KGHDR and SFDVKD.

This clonotype appeared many times. The V gene is TRBV6-2 or TRBV6-3, the J gene TRBJ1-2; D call uncertain. Germline CDR1 and CDR2: MNHEY and SVGEGT. Deletions cut 0 bases from V and 1 base from J, with 0 bases between. The CDR3 contains 12 residues. Written as DNA, the CDR3 is TGTGCCAGCAGTTACTCTAACTATGGCTACACCTTC. This translates into CASSYSNYGYTF.

This clonotype has at least ten counts. This chain uses TRBV20-1 with TRBJ2-7, with TRBD1 identical over 8 bases. V trimming: 6 bases; J trimming: 2 bases; junction bases outside the gene matches: 12. This CDR3 has 15 residues. CDR1 and CDR2 from the germline V gene are DFQATT and SNEGSKA (reference sequence). In nucleotides, the CDR3 is TGCAGTGCAAGTTACGGGACAGGCGGGACCTACGAGCAGTACTTC. The encoded protein is CSASYGTGGTYEQYF.

This clonotype has at least ten counts. The rearrangement uses TRBV7-3 and TRBJ1-2; 7 nucleotides align to TRBD1. The CDR3 length is 13 residues. J gave up 6 bases and V 5 bases, and 6 bases lay outside the gene matches. From germline, CDR1 is SGHTA and CDR2 FQGTGA. DNA of the CDR3: TGTGCCAGCAGCCCCGGGACAGTTGATGGCTACACCTTC. Protein: CASSPGTVDGYTF.

This clonotype turned up a few times. The chain uses TRBV7-8 and TRBJ2-2; 8 nucleotides agree with TRBD1. Germline lookup yields CDR1 SGHVS and CDR2 FQNEAQ. The CDR3 runs to 15 residues. J was trimmed by 5 bases and V by 4 bases; bases with no gene match: 6. CDR3 region: CASSSSDRATGELFF. Written as DNA, the CDR3 is TGTGCCAGCAGCTCGTCGGACAGGGCGACCGGGGAGCTGTTTTTT.

The chain is built from TRBV3-1 and TRBJ1-2; 7 bases match TRBD1. Germline trimming cut 1 base from V and 0 bases from J; bases unmatched to any gene: 8. CDR3 length: 17 residues. Germline V CDR1 and CDR2: LGHDT, YNNKEL (reference sequence). The CDR3 region is CASSQAPTGATNYGYTF. CDR3 nucleotide sequence: TGTGCCAGCAGCCAAGCCCCTACAGGGGCTACTAACTATGGCTACACCTTC.

The table lists this clonotype with many counts. The chain couples TRBV25-1 to TRBJ2-5, with a possible D match to TRBD2 (7 bases). CDR3 length equals 15 residues. Trimming removed 7 bases at V and 3 bases at J, with 18 bases between. Germline assignment: CDR1 MGHDK and CDR2 SYGVNS. The CDR3 sequence: CASTPLEGGEETQYF. The CDR3 bases are TGTGCCAGCACACCCCTCGAAGGGGGGGAAGAGACCCAGTACTTC.

In DNA form, the CDR3 reads TGCGCCAGCAGCTCAAGCCGGGACAGCAACTATGGCTACACCTTC. Encoded protein: CASSSSRDSNYGYTF. This sequence joins TRBV5-1 and TRBJ1-2; 7 bases are a match to TRBD1. CDR1 and CDR2 (germline): SGHRS, YFSETQ. CDR3 size: 15 residues. With 3 bases clipped from V and 2 bases from J, the junction kept 7 bases outside the gene matches.

This sequence joins TRBV12-3 or TRBV12-4 and TRBJ2-7; tentatively, D is TRBD2 (6 bases). The V end was cut by 9 bases, the J end by 5 bases, with 17 bases between. The CDR3 is 13 residues long. The CDR3 reads CASKKEGFNEQYF. CDR3 sequence (DNA): TGTGCCAGTAAAAAGGAGGGATTTAACGAGCAGTACTTC.

A note on this clonotype: A much larger clone differs from this one at a single base, so this may be a read error. The gene calls are TRBV19 and TRBJ2-4; D unresolved. Per germline, CDR1 LNHDA and CDR2 SQIVND (reference sequence). This CDR3 is 13 amino acids long. CDR3 DNA: TGTGCCAGTAGTATGCAGGACGTAAACATTCAGAACTTC. It specifies CASSMQDVNIQNF.

This clonotype came up many times. In nucleotides, the CDR3 is TGTGCCAGCAGATCGGACAGGGCCAACACTGAAGCTTTCTTT. It specifies CASRSDRANTEAFF. V and J are TRBV2 and TRBJ1-1, with 8 bases that match TRBD1. V was pared by 6 bases and J by 2 bases, with 5 bases of the junction left unmatched. The germline V gene encodes CDR1 SNHLY and CDR2 FYNNEI. The CDR3 loop spans 14 amino acids.

This clonotype was picked up many times. An end of the junction differs from the germline gene, which may be a read error. The chain joins TRBV4-1 to TRBJ1-2; 7 bases agree with TRBD1. The CDR3 has 15 amino acids. The germline V gene has CDR1 MGHRA and CDR2 YSYEKL. Here the CDR3 DNA reads TGCACCAGCAGCCAACCCAAGACAGGGAACTATGGCTACACCTTC. Protein: CTSSQPKTGNYGYTF.

This clonotype was counted ten times or more. The genes are TRBV11-2 and TRBJ1-6, with D unclear. Germline CDR1 is SGHAT and CDR2 is FQNNGV. Trimming took off 1 base at V and 5 bases at J, with 9 bases between the two ends. The CDR3 contains 15 residues. CDR3 coding DNA: TGTGCCAGCAGCTTAGGAGGGCAAAATAATTCACCCCTCCACTTT. It specifies CASSLGGQNNSPLHF. The full variable domain, in which reference TRBV11-2 and TRBJ1-6 provide the parts outside the CDR3, is EAGVAQSPRYKIIEKRQSVAFWCNPISGHATLYWYQQILGQGPKLLIQFQNNGVVDDSQLPKDRFSAERLKGVDSTLKIQPAKLEDSAVYLCASSLGGQNNSPLHFGNGTRLTVT.

In this sample, this clonotype turned up a few times. The chain has TRBV27 and TRBJ2-1; a weak D match, TRBD1 (6 bases). The length of the CDR3 is 14 residues. Looked up from germline, CDR1 is MNHEY and CDR2 is SMNVEV (reference sequence). Trimming removed 5 bases from V and 10 bases from J, with 18 bases in between. CDR3 bases: TGTGCCAGCAGTCCGTCATCTGGACAGTACGAGCAGTTCTTC. Amino acid sequence: CASSPSSGQYEQFF.

In this sample, this clonotype turned up many times. The chain recombines TRBV20-1 with TRBJ2-5; 10 bases align to TRBD2. Germline CDR1 and CDR2: DFQATT and SNEGSKA (reference sequence). The CDR3 is 15 amino acids. Trimming took 3 bases from V and 1 from J; bases not matched to a gene: 5. The CDR3, as DNA: TGCAGTGCTAGTGCACTAGCGGGGTCCCAAGAGACCCAGTACTTC. It specifies CSASALAGSQETQYF.

This clonotype turned up a few times. This chain connects TRBV30 to TRBJ1-5; 11 bases match TRBD1. Looked up from germline, CDR1 is GTSNPN and CDR2 is SVGIG (reference sequence). The CDR3 loop spans 15 amino acids. Trimming cost V 3 bases and J 7 bases; bases outside gene matches: 8. The CDR3 reads CAWRARDRGWQPQHF. DNA for the CDR3: TGTGCCTGGAGGGCCCGGGACAGGGGGTGGCAGCCCCAGCATTTT.

This clonotype appeared many times. V gene TRBV29-1 combines with J gene TRBJ1-1; D remains unclear. V was cut by 8 bases and J by 4 bases, with 23 bases left in between. This CDR3 has 15 amino acids. From germline, CDR1 is SQVTM and CDR2 ANQGSEA. The CDR3 region has the DNA TGCAGCTACCTCGCTGGACCATCCCACCCCACTGAAGCTTTCTTT. It yields the protein CSYLAGPSHPTEAFF.

This clonotype was counted many times. The rearrangement uses TRBV2 and TRBJ2-3; a possible D gene is TRBD1 (5 bases). Trimming cost V 7 bases and J 1 base, with 12 bases left between them. Germline CDR1 SNHLY, CDR2 FYNNEI. The CDR3 sequence is 14 residues long. CDR3 loop: CASTPLQGTDTQYF. DNA for the CDR3: TGTGCCAGCACGCCGCTACAGGGCACAGATACGCAGTATTTT.

This clonotype was picked up a small number of times. This rearrangement joins TRBV7-2 to TRBJ2-3; 8 bases match TRBD2. CDR1 is SGHTA and CDR2 is FQGNSA in the germline V gene. J gave up 3 bases and V 2 bases, and 7 bases lay outside the gene matches. The CDR3 consists of 16 residues. In nucleotides, the CDR3 is TGTGCCAGCAGCTTAAAAGCGGGGGTCGAGACAGATACGCAGTATTTT. This codes for CASSLKAGVETDTQYF.

This clonotype was seen many times. The chain recombines TRBV5-1 with TRBJ2-7, with D possibly TRBD1 on 6 matching bases. Deletions cut 0 bases from V and 5 bases from J, with 15 bases between. Germline lookup yields CDR1 SGHRS and CDR2 YFSETQ. This CDR3 is built from 15 residues. The DNA for the CDR3 is TGCGCCAGCAGCTTGGCAGTACAGGGTTTCCACGAGCAGTACTTC. Encoded protein: CASSLAVQGFHEQYF.

V gene TRBV20-1 combines with J gene TRBJ1-6; 7 positions match TRBD1. V was pared by 1 base and J by 8 bases, with 5 bases of the junction left unmatched. Germline V gene lookup returns CDR1 DFQATT and CDR2 SNEGSKA (reference sequence). CDR3 length: 14 amino acids. CDR3 DNA: TGCAGTGCTAGAGCGGACAGGTGGGATTCACCCCTCCACTTT. This translates into CSARADRWDSPLHF.

On this clonotype: Germline is not matched at one junction end, which may reflect a read error. The chain carries TRBV2 and TRBJ2-2; tentatively, D is TRBD1 (6 bases). The germline CDR1 and CDR2 sequences are SNHLY and FYNNEI. The CDR3 is made up of 14 amino acids. CDR3 bases: TGTGTCAGCACCGGACAGACAGCAACCGGGGAGCTGTTTTTT. Amino acid sequence: CVSTGQTATGELFF.

The table lists this clonotype with many counts. The CDR3: CASSVAGGLSYEQYF. CDR3 bases: TGTGCCAGCAGCGTAGCTGGCGGGCTTTCCTACGAGCAGTACTTC. The rearrangement uses TRBV9 and TRBJ2-7; tentatively, D is TRBD2 (5 bases). CDR1 SGDLS and CDR2 YYNGEE come from the germline V gene. The CDR3 is made up of 15 amino acids. V was pared by 0 bases and J by 1 base, with 11 bases between.

This clonotype came up many times. V is TRBV10-3 and J is TRBJ1-1; 8 bases line up with TRBD1. Losses at the gene ends were 10 bases for V and 0 bases for J; bases not matched to a gene: 4. Germline V gene lookup returns CDR1 ENHRY and CDR2 SYGVKD. This CDR3 has 13 amino acids. The CDR3: CATGQGLNTEAFF. CDR3 in DNA: TGTGCCACCGGACAGGGTTTGAACACTGAAGCTTTCTTT.

This clonotype was observed many times. This rearrangement joins TRBV14 to TRBJ2-5, with 10 positions matching TRBD1. J lost 1 base, V lost 4 bases, and 6 bases had no gene match. Per germline, CDR1 SGHDN and CDR2 FVKESK. The CDR3 consists of 16 residues. CDR3 nucleotides: TGTGCCAGCAGCCGCGGGACAGGGGTGTCCCAAGAGACCCAGTACTTC. Its translation: CASSRGTGVSQETQYF.